A single sample gave rise to the 24 T cell receptor beta chains below, sequenced in a study of T cells in Graves' hyperthyroidism and ophthalmopathy (dated by TCRdb to the late 2010s). Libraries were constructed by multiplex PCR. TCRdb records Illumina HiSeq 2000 as the sequencer. The TCR beta CDR3 regions were amplified from RNA transcripts. For the first round of RT-PCR on the TCR CDR3, the HTBI primer set was used together with the Qiagen OneStep RT-PCR kit. Using fastp at Q25 and MiXCR, TCRdb reprocessed the public reads and kept productive beta chains. When rows share a CDR3 protein, they turn into one entry using the most common DNA and genes. The sample contains nearly 750,000 distinct CDR3 sequences, under 45% of them found a single time. The ten biggest clones cover approximately 31% of the sample. Input material: blood. Receptor source: a woman in her forties with Graves' hyperthyroidism.

Worth noting for this clonotype: The junction departs from germline at one end; a sequencing error may be responsible. This sequence joins TRBV5-1 and TRBJ1-1, with no clear D. CDR1 and CDR2 (germline): SGHRS, YFSETQ. CDR3 size: 13 residues. This CDR3 reads CASSLNMNTEASF. The CDR3 coding sequence is TGCGCCAGCAGCTTGAATATGAACACTGAAGCTTCCTTT.

This chain's CDR3 is CASSQGRGTSVRPQHF. The CDR3, as DNA: TGTGCCAGCAGCCAAGGAAGGGGGACATCAGTACGGCCCCAGCATTTT. The rearrangement links TRBV5-4 to TRBJ1-5; tentative D call: TRBD1 (6 bases). Trimming stripped 4 bases from V and 9 bases from J, with 23 bases between. CDR1 SGHNT and CDR2 YYREEE come from the germline V gene (reference sequence). This CDR3 spans 16 amino acids.

The gene calls are TRBV12-5 and TRBJ1-1; D is unclear. CDR3 length: 16 amino acids. V lost 3 bases and J lost 1, with 15 bases in between. CDR1 is LGHNT and CDR2 is FRNRAP in the germline V gene. The CDR3 reads CASGFFGRPENTEAFF. Written as DNA, the CDR3 is TGTGCTAGTGGTTTTTTCGGTCGGCCAGAGAACACTGAAGCTTTCTTT.

CDR3 sequence: CASSQDRSEDNQETQYF. In DNA form, the CDR3 reads TGTGCCAGCAGCCAAGATCGCTCTGAGGACAACCAAGAGACCCAGTACTTC. The rearrangement joins TRBV10-3 to TRBJ2-5; D perhaps matches TRBD1 (5 bases). The ends were cut back, 10 bases at V and 0 bases at J, with 24 bases in the middle. Germline V CDR1 and CDR2: ENHRY, SYGVKD. The CDR3 consists of 17 residues.

This clonotype was detected a few times. V is TRBV29-1 and J is TRBJ2-7, with D uncertain. The V end was cut by 1 base, the J end by 2 bases, with 9 bases between. The germline CDR1 and CDR2 sequences are SQVTM and ANQGSEA. The CDR3 sequence is 13 residues long. CDR3 in amino acids: CSVEVWDAYEQYF. The CDR3 nucleotides read TGCAGCGTTGAAGTCTGGGATGCCTACGAGCAGTACTTC.

The chain carries TRBV29-1 and TRBJ2-3; D gene uncertain. Per the germline V gene, CDR1 is SQVTM and CDR2 is ANQGSEA. The CDR3 has 11 amino acids. CDR3 region: CAYEGTDTQYF. The CDR3 DNA reads TGCGCCTACGAGGGCACAGATACGCAGTATTTT.

This clonotype was observed a handful of times. A junction end diverges from the germline sequence, so it may reflect a read error. The V and J genes are TRBV7-2 and TRBJ2-7, with D tentatively TRBD1 or TRBD2 (5 bases each). Germline V CDR1 and CDR2: SGHTA, FQGNSA. The CDR3 length is 13 residues. CDR3 amino acids: CASSPGHPYEQYF. DNA for the CDR3: TGCGCCAGCAGCCCGGGGCACCCCTACGAGCAGTACTTC.

The chain combines TRBV5-5 with TRBJ1-2, with TRBD1 matching over 7 bases. Germline CDR1 SGHKS, CDR2 YYEKEE (reference sequence). This CDR3 is 14 amino acids long. J gave up 1 base and V 7 bases, and 7 bases lay outside the gene matches. The CDR3 is CASERGQLNYGYTF. For the CDR3, the DNA is TGTGCCAGCGAGAGGGGACAGCTTAACTATGGCTACACCTTC.

V gene TRBV11-2 combines with J gene TRBJ2-1, with D perhaps assigned TRBD1 or TRBD2 (6 bases each). Germline CDR1 and CDR2: SGHAT and FQNNGV. This CDR3 is built from 14 residues. Between the trimmed V and J ends, which lost 5 bases and 9 bases, there was a span of 17 bases. This CDR3 reads CASSMGGPQFEQFF. Written as DNA, the CDR3 is TGTGCCAGCAGCATGGGGGGCCCACAATTTGAGCAGTTCTTC.

This sequence joins TRBV10-3 and TRBJ2-5; 10 nucleotides line up with TRBD2. The ends lost 10 bases at V and 0 bases at J; junction bases unmatched: 8. The length of the CDR3 is 15 residues. The germline CDR1 and CDR2 sequences are ENHRY and SYGVKD. In DNA, the CDR3 is TGTGCCAGCGCTTTGACTAGCGGGCACCAAGAGACCCAGTACTTC. This translates into CASALTSGHQETQYF.

The rearrangement joins TRBV2 to TRBJ1-2; D remains ambiguous. Germline V gives CDR1 SNHLY, CDR2 FYNNEI. The CDR3 covers 12 residues. V gave up 2 bases and J gave up 8 bases, with 9 bases separating them. This CDR3 is CASSERSGGYTF. CDR3 DNA: TGTGCCAGCAGTGAACGTAGCGGGGGCTACACCTTC.

Notes on this clonotype: An end of the junction differs from the germline gene, which may be a read error. The chain couples TRBV10-3 to TRBJ2-7, with D possibly TRBD1 on 6 matching bases. The CDR3 has 16 amino acids. The germline V gene encodes CDR1 ENHRY and CDR2 SYGVKD. The chain's CDR3 is CAIGDKERQDGYEQYF. The CDR3 DNA follows: TGTGCCATCGGTGATAAGGAGAGACAGGACGGGTACGAGCAGTACTTC.

The genes are TRBV20-1 and TRBJ2-5; TRBD1 or TRBD2 may be the D gene (5 bases each). The CDR3 has 15 amino acids. CDR1 is DFQATT, CDR2 SNEGSKA, per germline (reference sequence). In nucleotides, the CDR3 is TGCAGCCAAGATAGGGTTAGCCGGGGCTCAGAGACCCAGTACTTC. Translating it yields CSQDRVSRGSETQYF.

Only one count was recorded for this clonotype. In nucleotides, the CDR3 is TGTGCCAGCAGTTACTCGGACCAGACCGAGGTGGGGGATTACGAGCAGTACTTC. The encoded protein is CASSYSDQTEVGDYEQYF. The chain uses TRBV5-6 and TRBJ2-7; D tentatively fits TRBD1 or TRBD2 (5 bases each). The CDR3 sequence is 18 residues long. CDR1 SGHDT and CDR2 YYEEEE come from the germline V gene. V lost 5 bases and J 4 bases, leaving 28 bases between the germline ends.

This clonotype was recorded at least ten times. The chain uses TRBV29-1 and TRBJ1-1; D remains ambiguous. Germline V gene lookup returns CDR1 SQVTM and CDR2 ANQGSEA. The CDR3 spans 11 residues. V was pared by 4 bases and J by 8 bases, with 11 bases between. CDR3 DNA sequence: TGCAGCGTTGGCTCGGATTACGAAGCTTTCTTT. Translation gives CSVGSDYEAFF.

The sample holds a few counts of this clonotype. The V call is TRBV4-3, the J call TRBJ1-2; a weak D match, TRBD1 (5 bases). Deletions cut 3 bases from V and 4 bases from J, with 12 bases between. The CDR3 consists of 14 residues. Germline-derived CDR1 and CDR2 are LGHNA and YSLEER. As DNA, the CDR3 is TGCGCCAGCAGCCACGATGACAGTTCCTATGGCTACACCTTC. Amino acids: CASSHDDSSYGYTF.

The chain links TRBV2 to TRBJ1-1, with no clear D. Germline values: CDR1 SNHLY, CDR2 FYNNEI. V was clipped by 6 bases and J by 5 bases, with 13 bases between them. The CDR3 spans 13 residues. CDR3 nucleotides: TGTGCCAGCAGGATGGAGTCGGCAACTGAAGCTTTCTTT. Encoded protein: CASRMESATEAFF.

About this clonotype itself: Here the CDR3 omits its conserved ending phenylalanine or tryptophan, so a read error is the likely source. It is unclear where the CDR3 begins or ends on the DNA, so no DNA is shown, and the CDR3 is as TCRdb lists it. The chain is built from TRBV20-1 and TRBJ2-6. From germline, CDR1 is DFQATT and CDR2 SNEGSKA (reference sequence). The CDR3 has 8 residues if both end residues are counted. CDR3 residues: CSAPRPTS.

Note on this clonotype: A much larger clonotype is one base distant, so this may be a read error. The chain is built from TRBV7-8 and TRBJ2-5; 10 bases fit TRBD1. CDR3 length: 16 residues. Germline CDR1 SGHVS, CDR2 FQNEAQ. CDR3 bases: TGTGTCAGCAGCCCTAAGGGGGGACAGGGGCTAGAGACCCAGTACTTC. Translation gives CVSSPKGGQGLETQYF.

This clonotype came up many times. V is TRBV13 and J is TRBJ1-6; 7 nucleotides align to TRBD1. Germline V gene lookup returns CDR1 PRHDT and CDR2 FYEKMQ (reference sequence). Trimming cost V 6 bases and J 10 bases; bases outside gene matches: 9. CDR3 length: 14 amino acids. CDR3 in amino acids: CASSYQGVGSPLHF. CDR3 in DNA: TGTGCCAGCAGTTACCAGGGGGTAGGATCACCCCTCCACTTT. The variable domain in full, completed from reference TRBV13 and TRBJ1-6, reads AAGVIQSPRHLIKEKRETATLKCYPIPRHDTVYWYQQGPGQDPQFLISFYEKMQSDKGSIPDRFSAQQFSDYHSELNMSSLELGDSALYFCASSYQGVGSPLHFGNGTRLTVT.

The table lists this clonotype with a few counts. The V and J genes are TRBV20-1 and TRBJ1-2; 11 bases align to TRBD1. CDR1 and CDR2 (germline): DFQATT, SNEGSKA (reference sequence). J was trimmed by 7 bases and V by 0 bases; bases with no gene match: 7. The CDR3 contains 15 residues. The CDR3 sequence is CSARDRDRGWIGYTF. The CDR3 coding sequence is TGCAGTGCTAGAGACCGGGACAGGGGGTGGATTGGCTACACCTTC.

This clonotype was detected a few times. The chain combines TRBV6-5 with TRBJ1-1; D possibly corresponds to TRBD1 (5 bases). This CDR3 is 14 amino acids long. Trimming stripped 5 bases from V and 3 bases from J, with 13 bases between. From germline, CDR1 is MNHEY and CDR2 SVGAGI. The CDR3 DNA sequence: TGTGCCAGCAGTCCCGACGGAGGGGACACTGAAGCTTTCTTT. Residues: CASSPDGGDTEAFF.

This clonotype was counted at least ten times. The V and J genes are TRBV10-2 and TRBJ1-5; TRBD1 is a possible D gene (6 bases). Germline-derived CDR1 and CDR2 are WSHSY and SAAADI. This CDR3 is 15 amino acids long. V was trimmed by 2 bases and J by 4 bases, leaving 12 bases between them. Here the CDR3 reads CASSEPGHLNQPQHF. The CDR3 DNA sequence: TGCGCCAGCAGTGAGCCGGGACACCTGAATCAGCCCCAGCATTTT.

This sequence joins TRBV12-3 or TRBV12-4 and TRBJ1-2; 11 bases agree with TRBD1. With 5 bases clipped from V and 3 bases from J, the junction kept 17 bases outside the gene matches. The CDR3 has 19 residues. CDR3 in amino acids: CASSRNTRTGGRGDYGYTF. CDR3 DNA sequence: TGTGCCAGCAGTCGCAACACTCGGACAGGGGGCCGAGGAGACTATGGCTACACCTTC.